Below, 8 T cell receptor beta chains from the same sample are listed, as sequenced in a study of regulatory T cells in long-lasting Graves disease. According to the study, TCR beta libraries were built with iRepertoire HTBI primers and CDR3-region Arm-PCR. TCRdb ran MiXCR on the multiplex PCR reads and lists one entry per CDR3 protein. The table includes around 420,000 distinct CDR3 sequences, 15% to 18% detected once. Time point: newly diagnosed GD, antithyroid drugs for less than 3 months. PBMC RNA was the source of the TCR library. The sample in question was peripheral blood mononuclear cells (PBMCs), obtained at new diagnosis, from a patient treated with antithyroid drugs. Source of these receptors: a female donor with Graves disease.

The V and J genes are TRBV11-2 and TRBJ2-1; TRBD2 matches at 10 bases. The CDR3 length is 16 residues. The V gene's germline CDR1 is SGHAT and CDR2 FQNNGV. Trimming at V came to 1 base and at J to 6 bases, leaving 6 bases not matched to a gene. CDR3 sequence reads: CASSLASGSLGNEQFF. CDR3 nucleotides: TGTGCCAGCAGCTTAGCTAGCGGGAGTCTGGGCAATGAGCAGTTCTTC.

As for this clonotype: A much larger clone lies a single base off, so this may be a read error. This chain joins TRBV25-1 and TRBJ2-5, with a weak D call TRBD2 (6 bases). Trimming stripped 3 bases from V and 4 bases from J, with 21 bases between. This CDR3 comprises 17 residues. CDR1 and CDR2 from the germline V gene are MGHDK and SYGVNS. The CDR3 DNA reads as TGTGCCAGCAGTGACACACGAAGAGGGTTGGGGGGAGAGACCCAGTACTTC. It is translated as CASSDTRRGLGGETQYF.

This clonotype was seen repeatedly, ten times or more. The chain links TRBV7-3 to TRBJ2-6; TRBD1 agrees at 8 bases. The CDR3 has 16 amino acids. CDR1 and CDR2 from the germline V gene are SGHTA and FQGTGA. The junction had 0 bases not matched to a gene; V was cut back by 0 bases and J by 2 bases. The CDR3: CASSLTRGPGANVLTF. In DNA, the CDR3 is TGTGCCAGCAGCTTAACCAGGGGGCCTGGGGCCAACGTCCTGACTTTC.

This clonotype was counted only a few times. The J gene is TRBJ2-2, the V gene TRBV29-1; TRBD2 aligns across 8 bases. Trimming cost V 5 bases and J 11 bases; bases outside gene matches: 4. Germline CDR1 SQVTM, CDR2 ANQGSEA. The CDR3 consists of 11 residues. CDR3 sequence: CSVKRERELFF. In nucleotides, the CDR3 is TGCAGCGTTAAGCGGGAGCGCGAGCTGTTTTTT.

This clonotype was seen a few times. The V gene is TRBV5-1, the J gene TRBJ1-1; D unresolved. V was pared by 0 bases and J by 3 bases, with 9 bases between. Germline V gene sequence: CDR1 SGHRS, CDR2 YFSETQ. CDR3 length: 14 amino acids. CDR3 sequence reads: CASSLEGRHTEAFF. The CDR3 DNA is TGCGCCAGCAGCTTGGAGGGAAGGCACACTGAAGCTTTCTTT.

As for this clonotype: The CDR3 end shows no conserved phenylalanine or tryptophan, and so a read error is likely. This sequence joins TRBV7-2 and TRBJ1-1; the D gene is possibly TRBD1 (5 bases). Looked up from germline, CDR1 is SGHTA and CDR2 is FQGNSA. This CDR3 region has 15 residues. V was pared by 1 base and J by 0 bases, with 9 bases between. The CDR3 nucleotides are TGTGCCAGCAGCTTAGGTGGGGCCGTGAACACTGAAGCTTTCCTT. This sequence encodes CASSLGGAVNTEAFL.

This clonotype was counted many times. The rearrangement uses TRBV5-1 and TRBJ1-2, with D possibly TRBD1 on 5 matching bases. The CDR3 covers 13 residues. The V end was cut by 0 bases, the J end by 4 bases, with 7 bases between. The germline CDR1 and CDR2 sequences are SGHRS and YFSETQ. CDR3 nucleotides: TGCGCCAGCAGCTTGGGGGGGTCCTATGGCTACACCTTC. This translates into CASSLGGSYGYTF.

The J gene is TRBJ1-1, the V gene TRBV6-2 or TRBV6-3; 7 bases fit TRBD1. V gave up 5 bases and J gave up 6 bases; unmatched junction bases: 12. The CDR3 contains 15 residues. Germline assignment: CDR1 MNHEY and CDR2 SVGEGT. The CDR3 loop reads CASSPARGAWAEAFF. CDR3 nucleotides: TGTGCCAGCAGTCCAGCCAGGGGGGCTTGGGCTGAAGCTTTCTTT.